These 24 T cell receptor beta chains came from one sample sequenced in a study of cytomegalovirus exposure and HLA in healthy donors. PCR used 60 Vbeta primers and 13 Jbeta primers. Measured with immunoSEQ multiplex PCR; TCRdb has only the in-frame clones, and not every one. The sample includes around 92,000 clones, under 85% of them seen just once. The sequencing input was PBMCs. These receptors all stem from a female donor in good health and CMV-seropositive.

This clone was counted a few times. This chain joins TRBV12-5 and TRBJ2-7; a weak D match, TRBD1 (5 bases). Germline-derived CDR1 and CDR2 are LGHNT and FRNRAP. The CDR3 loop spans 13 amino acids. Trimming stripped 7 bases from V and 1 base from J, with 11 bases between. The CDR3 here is CASDLDTSYEQYF. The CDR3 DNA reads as TGTGCTAGTGACTTGGACACTTCCTACGAGCAGTACTTC.

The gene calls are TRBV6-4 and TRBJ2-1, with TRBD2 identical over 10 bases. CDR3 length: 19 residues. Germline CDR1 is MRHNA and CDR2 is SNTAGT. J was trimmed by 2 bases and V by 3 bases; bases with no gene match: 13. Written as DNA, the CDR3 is TGTGCCAGCAGTGAGATAGGGGCTAGCGGGGGCCTAACCTACAATGAGCAGTTCTTC. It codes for CASSEIGASGGLTYNEQFF.

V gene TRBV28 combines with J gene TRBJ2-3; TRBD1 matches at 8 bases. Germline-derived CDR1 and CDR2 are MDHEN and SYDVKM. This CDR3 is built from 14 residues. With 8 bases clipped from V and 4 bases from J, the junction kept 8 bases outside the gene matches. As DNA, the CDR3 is TGTGCCAGCCGTCCGGACAGGGTGGCAGATACGCAGTATTTT. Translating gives CASRPDRVADTQYF.

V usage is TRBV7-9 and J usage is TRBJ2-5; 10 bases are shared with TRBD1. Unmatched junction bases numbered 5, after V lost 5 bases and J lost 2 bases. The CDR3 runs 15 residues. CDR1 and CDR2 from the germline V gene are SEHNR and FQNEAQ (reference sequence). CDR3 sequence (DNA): TGTGCCAGCAGCCCCAGGACAGGGGGGCAAGAGACCCAGTACTTC. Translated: CASSPRTGGQETQYF.

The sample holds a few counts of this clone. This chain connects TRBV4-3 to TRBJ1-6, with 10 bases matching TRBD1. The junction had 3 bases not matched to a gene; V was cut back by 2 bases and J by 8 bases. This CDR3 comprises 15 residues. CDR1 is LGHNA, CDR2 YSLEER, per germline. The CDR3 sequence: CASSQRTGGDSPLHF. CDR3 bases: TGCGCCAGCAGCCAAAGGACAGGGGGGGATTCACCCCTCCACTTT.

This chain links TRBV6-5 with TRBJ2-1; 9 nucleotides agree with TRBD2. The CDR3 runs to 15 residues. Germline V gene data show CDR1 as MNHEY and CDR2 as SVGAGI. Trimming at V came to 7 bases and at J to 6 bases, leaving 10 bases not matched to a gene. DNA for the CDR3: TGTGCCAGCAACAATCTAGCGGGAATCTCCAATGAGCAGTTCTTC. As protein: CASNNLAGISNEQFF.

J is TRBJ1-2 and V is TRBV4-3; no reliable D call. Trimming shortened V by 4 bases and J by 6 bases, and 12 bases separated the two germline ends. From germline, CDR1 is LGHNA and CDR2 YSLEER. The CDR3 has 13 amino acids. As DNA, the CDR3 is TGCGCCAGCAGCCGAGGGCGGTTGGATGGCTACACCTTC. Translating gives CASSRGRLDGYTF.

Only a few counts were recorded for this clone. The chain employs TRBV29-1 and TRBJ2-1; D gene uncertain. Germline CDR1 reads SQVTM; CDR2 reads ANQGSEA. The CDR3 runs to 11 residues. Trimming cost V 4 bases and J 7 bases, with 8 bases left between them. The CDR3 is CSVGQSNEQFF. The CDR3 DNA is TGCAGCGTTGGTCAATCAAATGAGCAGTTCTTC.

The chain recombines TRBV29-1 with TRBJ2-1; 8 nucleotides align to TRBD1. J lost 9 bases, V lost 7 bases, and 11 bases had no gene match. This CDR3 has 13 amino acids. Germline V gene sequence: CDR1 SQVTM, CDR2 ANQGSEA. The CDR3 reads CSAGQGLPLEQFF. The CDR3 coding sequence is TGCAGCGCTGGACAGGGCTTACCGCTTGAGCAGTTCTTC.

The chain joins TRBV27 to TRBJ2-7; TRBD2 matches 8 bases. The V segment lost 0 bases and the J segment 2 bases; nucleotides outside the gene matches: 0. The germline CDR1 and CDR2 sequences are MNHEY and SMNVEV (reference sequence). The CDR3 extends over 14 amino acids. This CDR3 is CASSLSGLAYEQYF. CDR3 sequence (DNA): TGTGCCAGCAGTTTATCGGGACTAGCCTACGAGCAGTACTTC.

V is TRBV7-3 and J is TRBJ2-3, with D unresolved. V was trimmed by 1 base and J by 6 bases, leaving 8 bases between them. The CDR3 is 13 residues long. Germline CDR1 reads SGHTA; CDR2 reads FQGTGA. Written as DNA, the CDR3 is TGTGCCAGCAGCTTAATTGGGCAGGATACGCAGTATTTT. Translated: CASSLIGQDTQYF. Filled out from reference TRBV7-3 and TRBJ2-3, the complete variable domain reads GAGVSQTPSNKVTEKGKYVELRCDPISGHTALYWYRQSLGQGPEFLIYFQGTGAADDSGLPNDRFFAVRPEGSVSTLKIQRTERGDSAVYLCASSLIGQDTQYFGPGTRLTVL.

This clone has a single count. The CDR3 reads CAISDRAGQPQHF. In DNA form, the CDR3 reads TGTGCCATCAGCGACAGGGCGGGGCAGCCCCAGCATTTT. V usage is TRBV10-3 and J usage is TRBJ1-5; 7 bases match TRBD1. With 6 bases clipped from V and 7 bases from J, the junction kept 6 bases outside the gene matches. The V gene's germline CDR1 is ENHRY and CDR2 SYGVKD. The CDR3 is 13 amino acids.

The CDR3 sequence: CASSSRAGNTIYF. CDR3 in DNA: TGTGCCAGCAGCTCCCGGGCTGGAAACACCATATATTTT. This chain connects TRBV7-2 to TRBJ1-3, with D unresolved. There are 13 residues in the CDR3. Trimming removed 4 bases from V and 2 bases from J, with 6 bases in between. In germline, CDR1 is SGHTA, CDR2 FQGNSA.

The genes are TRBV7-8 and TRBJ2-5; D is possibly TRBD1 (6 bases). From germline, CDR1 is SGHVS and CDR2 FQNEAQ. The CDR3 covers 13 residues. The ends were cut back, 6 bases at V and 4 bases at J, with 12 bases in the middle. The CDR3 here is CASRNSRGETQYF. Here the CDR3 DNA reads TGTGCCAGCAGGAATTCCAGGGGAGAGACCCAGTACTTC.

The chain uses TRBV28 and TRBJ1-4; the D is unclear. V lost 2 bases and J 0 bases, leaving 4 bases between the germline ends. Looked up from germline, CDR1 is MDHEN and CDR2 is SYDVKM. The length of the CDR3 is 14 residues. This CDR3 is CASSLQSTNEKLFF. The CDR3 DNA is TGTGCCAGCAGTTTACAGTCAACTAATGAAAAACTGTTTTTT.

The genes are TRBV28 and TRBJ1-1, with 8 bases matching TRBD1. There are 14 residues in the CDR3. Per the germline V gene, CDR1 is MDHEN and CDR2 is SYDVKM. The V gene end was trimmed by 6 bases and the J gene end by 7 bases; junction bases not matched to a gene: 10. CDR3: CASRQGDRHGEAFF. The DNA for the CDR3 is TGTGCCAGCAGGCAGGGGGACAGGCACGGTGAAGCTTTCTTT.

CDR3 nucleotides: TGTGCCAGCAGGCGCGGAGTAGGGGCCCTGAACACTGAAGCTTTCTTT. Translated, it gives CASRRGVGALNTEAFF. The rearrangement uses TRBV28 and TRBJ1-1, with D possibly matching TRBD1 (5 bases). The V end lost 6 bases, the J end lost 0 bases, and 17 bases lay between the germline ends. The CDR3 covers 16 residues. Germline lookup yields CDR1 MDHEN and CDR2 SYDVKM.

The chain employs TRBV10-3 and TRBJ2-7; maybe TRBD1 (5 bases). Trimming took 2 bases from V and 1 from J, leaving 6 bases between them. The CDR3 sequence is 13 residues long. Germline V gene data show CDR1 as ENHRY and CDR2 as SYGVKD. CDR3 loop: CAISEQGSYEQYF. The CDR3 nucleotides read TGTGCCATCAGTGAGCAGGGATCCTACGAGCAGTACTTC.

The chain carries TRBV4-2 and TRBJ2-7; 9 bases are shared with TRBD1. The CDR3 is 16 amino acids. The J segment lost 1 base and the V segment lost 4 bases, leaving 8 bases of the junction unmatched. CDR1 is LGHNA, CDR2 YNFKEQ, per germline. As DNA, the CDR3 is TGTGCCAGCAGCCCTCAGATGACAGGGGGGTCCTACGAGCAGTACTTC. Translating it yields CASSPQMTGGSYEQYF.

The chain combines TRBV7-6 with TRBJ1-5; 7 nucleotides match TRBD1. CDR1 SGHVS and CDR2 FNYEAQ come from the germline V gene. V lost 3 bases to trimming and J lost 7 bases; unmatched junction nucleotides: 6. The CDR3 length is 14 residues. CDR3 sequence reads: CASSLTGSGQPQHF. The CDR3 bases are TGTGCCAGCAGCTTGACAGGGTCGGGACAGCCCCAGCATTTT.

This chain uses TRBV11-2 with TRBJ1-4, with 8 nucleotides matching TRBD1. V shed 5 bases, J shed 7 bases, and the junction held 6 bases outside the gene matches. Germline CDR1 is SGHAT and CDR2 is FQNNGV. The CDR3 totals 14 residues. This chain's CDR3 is CASSQGTGSEKLFF. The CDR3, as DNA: TGTGCCAGCAGCCAGGGGACAGGATCTGAAAAACTGTTTTTT.

Here the CDR3 DNA reads TGTGCCAGCAGAGGACAGGGGGAAGTCATAGAGACCCAGTACTTC. Residues: CASRGQGEVIETQYF. V and J are TRBV28 and TRBJ2-5; TRBD1 agrees at 10 bases. Germline assignment: CDR1 MDHEN and CDR2 SYDVKM. The CDR3 is made up of 15 amino acids. The trim removed 6 bases at V and 4 bases at J, leaving 8 bases unmatched.

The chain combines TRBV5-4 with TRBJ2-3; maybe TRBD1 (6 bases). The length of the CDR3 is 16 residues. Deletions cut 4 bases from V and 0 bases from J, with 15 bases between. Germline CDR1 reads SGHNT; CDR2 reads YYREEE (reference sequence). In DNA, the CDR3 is TGTGCCAGCAGCCTTGACAGGACCGATAGCACAGATACGCAGTATTTT. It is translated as CASSLDRTDSTDTQYF. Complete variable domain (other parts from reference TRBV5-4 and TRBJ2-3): ETGVTQSPTHLIKTRGQQVTLRCSSQSGHNTVSWYQQALGQGPQFIFQYYREEENGRGNFPPRFSGLQFPNYSSELNVNALELDDSALYLCASSLDRTDSTDTQYFGPGTRLTVL.

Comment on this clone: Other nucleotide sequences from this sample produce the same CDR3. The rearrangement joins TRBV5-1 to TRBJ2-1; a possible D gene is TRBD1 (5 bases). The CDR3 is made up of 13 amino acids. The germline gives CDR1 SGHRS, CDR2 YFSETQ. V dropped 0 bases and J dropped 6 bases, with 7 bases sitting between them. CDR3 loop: CASSLDQGNEQFF. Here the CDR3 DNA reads TGCGCCAGCAGCTTGGATCAGGGCAATGAGCAGTTCTTC.